This entry lists 27 T cell receptor beta chains sequenced from one sample in a study of blood T cell repertoires in COVID-19. The assay was immunoSEQ multiplex PCR, and TCRdb's table has in-frame clones only and misses some. Of about 94,000 clones listed, 80% are singletons. The source material was peripheral blood. These TCRs come from a human donor in a cohort sampled during active COVID-19.

This clone was observed a single time. The chain employs TRBV28 and TRBJ2-7; 7 bases align to TRBD1. Germline loops: CDR1 MDHEN, CDR2 SYDVKM. The CDR3 has 13 amino acids. Losses at the gene ends were 6 bases for V and 6 bases for J; bases not matched to a gene: 8. The CDR3 bases are TGTGCCAGCAGCTCGATCTCAGGGGGCGAGCAGTACTTC. It yields the protein CASSSISGGEQYF.

This clone was detected a few times. The V call is TRBV7-8, the J call TRBJ1-6; 9 bases fit TRBD1. With V trimmed by 6 bases and J by 9 bases, 9 bases remained unmatched. The length of the CDR3 is 15 residues. Germline CDR1 and CDR2: SGHVS and FQNEAQ. The CDR3 sequence: CASRPGTGHSSPLHF. The CDR3 DNA sequence: TGTGCCAGCAGACCAGGGACAGGGCATAGTTCACCCCTCCACTTT. The full variable domain, completed using reference TRBV7-8 and TRBJ1-6, is GAGVSQSPRYKVAKRGQDVALRCDPISGHVSLFWYQQALGQGPEFLTYFQNEAQLDKSGLPSDRFFAERPEGSVSTLKIQRTQQEDSAVYLCASRPGTGHSSPLHFGNGTRLTVT.

The rearrangement links TRBV19 to TRBJ1-2, with no clear D. In germline, CDR1 is LNHDA, CDR2 SQIVND (reference sequence). The CDR3 has 12 residues. The ends were cut back, 9 bases at V and 0 bases at J, with 8 bases in the middle. The CDR3 sequence: CASLGANYGYTF. The CDR3 DNA follows: TGTGCCAGCCTAGGAGCTAACTATGGCTACACCTTC.

The chain combines TRBV29-1 with TRBJ1-1; D may be TRBD1 (5 bases). CDR1 is SQVTM and CDR2 is ANQGSEA in the germline V gene. The CDR3 spans 14 residues. Trimming left V 6 bases short and J 1 base short, with 15 bases between. The CDR3: CSVREYRRNTEAFF. The DNA for the CDR3 is TGCAGCGTGAGAGAGTACAGGAGGAACACTGAAGCTTTCTTT.

The chain uses TRBV5-4 and TRBJ2-2; the match to TRBD2 covers 11 bases. The CDR3 length is 15 residues. Germline assignment: CDR1 SGHNT and CDR2 YYREEE (reference sequence). V dropped 5 bases and J dropped 7; count of bases not matched to a gene: 7. Here the CDR3 reads CASSVAGGPDGELFF. In DNA, the CDR3 is TGTGCCAGCAGTGTAGCGGGAGGGCCCGACGGGGAGCTGTTTTTT.

This clone showed up just once. The chain has TRBV6-6 and TRBJ1-1; the D gene is possibly TRBD1 (5 bases). This CDR3 spans 14 amino acids. Trimming left V 10 bases short and J 2 bases short, with 17 bases between. Germline CDR1 is MNHNY and CDR2 is SVGAGI (reference sequence). CDR3 sequence reads: CATEPSDRNTEAFF. The CDR3 DNA reads as TGTGCCACCGAGCCCTCCGACAGAAACACTGAAGCTTTCTTT.

As to this clone: The junction departs from germline at one end; a sequencing error may be responsible. The rearrangement joins TRBV7-6 to TRBJ2-7; 12 bases line up with TRBD1. Looked up from germline, CDR1 is SGHVS and CDR2 is FNYEAQ. This CDR3 comprises 15 residues. The CDR3 coding sequence is TGTGCCAGCAGCTTTCGCCGGGACAGGGGGCACTTTGGGCTCTTC. As protein: CASSFRRDRGHFGLF.

CDR3 region: CAWSGNRGHVNTEAFF. The CDR3 DNA sequence: TGTGCCTGGAGTGGGAACAGGGGGCACGTGAACACTGAAGCTTTCTTT. The chain employs TRBV30 and TRBJ1-1, with TRBD1 matching over 9 bases. Germline V lookup: CDR1 GTSNPN, CDR2 SVGIG (reference sequence). Trimming removed 1 base from V and 0 bases from J; junction bases left unmatched: 6. CDR3 length: 16 residues.

This chain joins TRBV6-1 and TRBJ1-2; 9 positions match TRBD1. Trimming took 3 bases from V and 3 from J; bases not matched to a gene: 11. CDR1 is MNHNS and CDR2 is SASEGT in the germline V gene. CDR3 length: 17 amino acids. The CDR3 loop is CASSDPLTGGGDYGYTF. The CDR3 nucleotides read TGTGCCAGCAGTGACCCACTGACAGGGGGGGGTGACTATGGCTACACCTTC.

The rearrangement uses TRBV7-6 and TRBJ2-7; 14 bases are shared with TRBD2. CDR1 is SGHVS and CDR2 is FNYEAQ in the germline V gene. The ends lost 5 bases at V and 4 bases at J; junction bases unmatched: 4. The CDR3 is 15 amino acids. CDR3 amino acids: CASSAGTSGSYEQYF. DNA for the CDR3: TGTGCCAGCAGCGCCGGGACTAGCGGGAGTTACGAGCAGTACTTC.

The chain uses TRBV29-1 and TRBJ2-5; weak D call: TRBD1 (5 bases). Germline values: CDR1 SQVTM, CDR2 ANQGSEA. The CDR3 covers 13 residues. With 7 bases removed from V and 4 bases from J, the gap between germline ends came to 16 bases. CDR3 sequence reads: CSGVGHKGETQYF. CDR3 DNA sequence: TGCAGCGGTGTGGGGCATAAAGGAGAGACCCAGTACTTC.

V gene TRBV27 combines with J gene TRBJ1-4; D perhaps matches TRBD1 (5 bases). CDR1 is MNHEY and CDR2 is SMNVEV in the germline V gene (reference sequence). The CDR3 length is 14 residues. Trimming pared 8 bases from V and 5 bases from J, leaving 15 bases between. CDR3 protein: CASGGLGGNEKLFF. The CDR3 DNA sequence: TGTGCCAGCGGCGGATTGGGGGGGAATGAAAAACTGTTTTTT.

This chain connects TRBV5-4 to TRBJ2-7; 7 nucleotides line up with TRBD1. CDR3 length: 15 residues. Germline V gene sequence: CDR1 SGHNT, CDR2 YYREEE (reference sequence). The ends lost 5 bases at V and 1 base at J; junction bases unmatched: 9. The CDR3 region is CASSSGTESSYEQYF. The CDR3 nucleotides are TGTGCCAGCAGTTCCGGGACAGAATCTTCCTACGAGCAGTACTTC.

This chain connects TRBV20-1 to TRBJ2-5; D is uncertain. V lost 5 bases and J lost 0, with 4 bases in between. The germline gives CDR1 DFQATT, CDR2 SNEGSKA (reference sequence). The CDR3 spans 11 residues. The CDR3 bases are TGCAGTGCTTCGTACCAAGAGACCCAGTACTTC. Translated, it gives CSASYQETQYF.

The chain combines TRBV7-3 with TRBJ2-7; 8 bases fit TRBD1. Germline CDR1 reads SGHTA; CDR2 reads FQGTGA. The CDR3 extends over 15 amino acids. V shed 2 bases, J shed 3 bases, and the junction held 6 bases outside the gene matches. This chain's CDR3 is CASSLRGQGLYEQYF. The CDR3 DNA follows: TGTGCCAGCAGCTTACGAGGACAGGGCCTCTACGAGCAGTACTTC.

The chain combines TRBV5-1 with TRBJ1-4; 7 nucleotides line up with TRBD1. The CDR3 consists of 15 residues. Germline V gene data show CDR1 as SGHRS and CDR2 as YFSETQ. J lost 5 bases, V lost 4 bases, and 8 bases had no gene match. CDR3 region: CASSPIRTGNEKLFF. The CDR3, as DNA: TGCGCCAGCAGCCCCATCCGGACAGGAAATGAAAAACTGTTTTTT.

This clone was counted between two and nine times. The chain links TRBV27 to TRBJ1-1; 11 bases agree with TRBD1. Germline trimming cut 6 bases from V and 4 bases from J; bases unmatched to any gene: 4. The CDR3 spans 14 residues. Germline V gives CDR1 MNHEY, CDR2 SMNVEV (reference sequence). CDR3 DNA sequence: TGTGCCAGCAGCCCCGGGACAGGGGGCACTGAAGCTTTCTTT. Protein product: CASSPGTGGTEAFF.

This clone has just one count. The V and J genes are TRBV5-1 and TRBJ1-1, with 11 bases that match TRBD1. The ends lost 2 bases at V and 7 bases at J; junction bases unmatched: 7. The CDR3 is 15 residues long. Germline CDR1 SGHRS, CDR2 YFSETQ. DNA of the CDR3: TGCGCCAGCAGCTTCCAACCGGGACAGGGGGTTGAAGCTTTCTTT. Protein: CASSFQPGQGVEAFF. The full variable domain, with the rest looked up from reference TRBV5-1 and TRBJ1-1, is KAGVTQTPRYLIKTRGQQVTLSCSPISGHRSVSWYQQTPGQGLQFLFEYFSETQRNKGNFPGRFSGRQFSNSRSEMNVSTLELGDSALYLCASSFQPGQGVEAFFGQGTRLTVV.

The chain recombines TRBV9 with TRBJ2-5; TRBD1 is a possible D gene (5 bases). Trimming took off 0 bases at V and 5 bases at J, with 11 bases between the two ends. CDR3 length equals 14 residues. The germline gives CDR1 SGDLS, CDR2 YYNGEE. In DNA, the CDR3 is TGTGCCAGCAGCGTAGGGCAGGGCTCCGAGACCCAGTACTTC. The encoded protein is CASSVGQGSETQYF.

The gene calls are TRBV11-2 and TRBJ2-3; a possible D gene is TRBD2 (5 bases). The CDR3 has 16 amino acids. V lost 1 base and J 0 bases, leaving 11 bases between the germline ends. Looked up from germline, CDR1 is SGHAT and CDR2 is FQNNGV. The CDR3 bases are TGTGCCAGCAGCTTAGTTCCGGGATCTAGCACAGATACGCAGTATTTT. Amino acid sequence: CASSLVPGSSTDTQYF.

The chain links TRBV10-3 to TRBJ1-4, with D uncertain. The CDR3 runs to 14 residues. V dropped 8 bases and J dropped 8 bases, with 18 bases sitting between them. Germline V gene data show CDR1 as ENHRY and CDR2 as SYGVKD. CDR3 sequence reads: CAIAIGGGREKLFF. The CDR3 coding sequence is TGTGCCATCGCTATAGGAGGTGGGCGGGAAAAACTGTTTTTT.

This rearrangement joins TRBV3-1 (or the pseudogene TRBV3-2) to TRBJ1-5, with a tentative D call TRBD1 (6 bases). Germline lookup yields CDR1 LGHDT and CDR2 YNNKEL (reference sequence). This CDR3 is 14 amino acids long. V was cut by 8 bases and J by 7 bases, with 18 bases left in between. The DNA of the CDR3 is TGTGCCAGCCCCGAGAGAGGGGGAGGGCAGCCCCAGCATTTT. Translating it yields CASPERGGGQPQHF.

A single count supports this clone. This chain joins TRBV4-2 and TRBJ1-1, with 8 positions matching TRBD1. The CDR3 extends over 16 amino acids. Germline V gives CDR1 LGHNA, CDR2 YNFKEQ. The V segment lost 4 bases and the J segment 4 bases; nucleotides outside the gene matches: 11. The CDR3 DNA follows: TGTGCCAGCAGCCTGAAACGTCGACAGGGGACCACTGAAGCTTTCTTT. Translation gives CASSLKRRQGTTEAFF.

The chain couples TRBV7-3 to TRBJ2-5, with a weak D call TRBD1 (5 bases). Trimming took 2 bases from V and 4 from J, leaving 8 bases between them. This CDR3 comprises 13 residues. The germline V gene encodes CDR1 SGHTA and CDR2 FQGTGA. DNA of the CDR3: TGTGCCAGCAGCTTAGGCAGGGCAGAGACCCAGTACTTC. Translated, it gives CASSLGRAETQYF.

The chain carries TRBV7-9 and TRBJ2-7; the match to TRBD2 covers 14 bases. The CDR3 is 18 amino acids. Unmatched junction bases numbered 14, after V lost 5 bases and J lost 5 bases. The germline V gene encodes CDR1 SEHNR and CDR2 FQNEAQ (reference sequence). The CDR3 loop reads CASSEKAGTSGRRHEQYF. The CDR3 nucleotides read TGTGCCAGCAGCGAAAAGGCAGGGACTAGCGGGAGAAGACACGAGCAGTACTTC.

The rearrangement links TRBV4-1 to TRBJ2-7; 7 bases are shared with TRBD1. CDR1 is MGHRA, CDR2 YSYEKL, per germline. This CDR3 is 14 amino acids long. After removal of 5 bases from V and 4 bases from J, the junction contained 8 bases not matched to a gene. CDR3 protein: CASSTPGQKYEQYF. The CDR3 nucleotides are TGCGCCAGCAGCACGCCGGGACAGAAATACGAGCAGTACTTC.

The chain employs TRBV19 and TRBJ2-3; possible D gene TRBD1, 5 bases. The CDR3 runs 17 residues. The ends were cut back, 2 bases at V and 0 bases at J, with 15 bases in the middle. The germline V gene has CDR1 LNHDA and CDR2 SQIVND (reference sequence). Written as DNA, the CDR3 is TGTGCCAGTAGTATACTGTATACGACAGCTAGCACAGATACGCAGTATTTT. Translation: CASSILYTTASTDTQYF. The full variable domain, in which reference TRBV19 and TRBJ2-3 provide the parts outside the CDR3, is DGGITQSPKYLFRKEGQNVTLSCEQNLNHDAMYWYRQDPGQGLRLIYYSQIVNDFQKGDIAEGYSVSREKKESFPLTVTSAQKNPTAFYLCASSILYTTASTDTQYFGPGTRLTVL.